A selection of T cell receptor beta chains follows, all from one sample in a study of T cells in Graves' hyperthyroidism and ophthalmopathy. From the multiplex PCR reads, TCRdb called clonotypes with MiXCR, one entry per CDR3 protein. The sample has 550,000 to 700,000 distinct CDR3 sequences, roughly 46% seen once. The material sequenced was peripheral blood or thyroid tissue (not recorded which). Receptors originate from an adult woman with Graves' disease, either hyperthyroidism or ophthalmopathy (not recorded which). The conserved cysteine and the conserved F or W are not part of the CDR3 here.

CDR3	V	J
TSSFRGSYEQY	TRBV7-9	TRBJ2-7
ASSFRRTASNTIY	TRBV6-1	TRBJ1-3
ASSLDGLAYQETQY	TRBV11-2	TRBJ2-5
ASSLEGRGPQH	TRBV7-8	TRBJ1-5
ASSPLGRGRADTEAF	TRBV4-2	TRBJ1-1
ASSFAWRDSYGQY	TRBV5-1	TRBJ2-7
ASSPNLDHYGYT	TRBV18	TRBJ1-2
ATSRGTENTIY	TRBV15	TRBJ1-3
AVRQGEDGYT	TRBV10-3	TRBJ1-2
ASSLRQGRQNTEAF	TRBV7-3	TRBJ1-1
ASSEEAGDLTGELF	TRBV2	TRBJ2-2
ASSLVDPNNEQF	TRBV5-1	.
ASSKEGGGTYEQY	TRBV11-1	TRBJ2-7
ASSALAEGRYEQY	TRBV2	TRBJ2-7
ASKWGSAGANVLT	TRBV19	TRBJ2-6
ASRTSPGRANEKLF	TRBV7-6	TRBJ1-4
ASSLLPGQALHYGYT	TRBV7-9	TRBJ1-2
ASTRGTGYGYT	TRBV28	TRBJ1-2
ASSATGVREKLF	TRBV6-4	TRBJ1-4
ASSGERSSYEQPQH	TRBV2	TRBJ1-5
SVGPEQTNYGYT	TRBV29-1	TRBJ1-2
ATNLGGQPQH	TRBV6-1	TRBJ1-5
ASSGLTRDYGYT	TRBV25-1	TRBJ1-2
ASILPGRGVFRAF	TRBV7-9	TRBJ1-1